The present T cell receptor beta chain was sequenced within a study of OX40 agonist ivuxolimab in advanced cancers. This clone was counted once. Germline V CDR1 and CDR2: MDHEN, SYDVKM. The CDR3 length is 15 residues. V lost 10 bases and J lost 6, with 24 bases in between. Profiled with immunoSEQ multiplex PCR; TCRdb holds only in-frame clones, not every one. The sample consists of fewer than 80,000 clones, roughly nine tenths of them appearing once. The TCR sequence derives from an adult with an advanced solid tumor such as melanoma, head and neck, liver or kidney cancer. The chain couples TRBV28 to TRBJ1-2; a weak D match, TRBD1 (6 bases). This specimen was CD4+ or CD8+ T cells sorted from blood, taken in a trial of the OX40 agonist ivuxolimab. CDR3 nucleotides: TGTGCCAAGGGGCCGGCAGGGGCTAATATCGATGGCTACACCTTC. Its translation: CAKGPAGANIDGYTF.